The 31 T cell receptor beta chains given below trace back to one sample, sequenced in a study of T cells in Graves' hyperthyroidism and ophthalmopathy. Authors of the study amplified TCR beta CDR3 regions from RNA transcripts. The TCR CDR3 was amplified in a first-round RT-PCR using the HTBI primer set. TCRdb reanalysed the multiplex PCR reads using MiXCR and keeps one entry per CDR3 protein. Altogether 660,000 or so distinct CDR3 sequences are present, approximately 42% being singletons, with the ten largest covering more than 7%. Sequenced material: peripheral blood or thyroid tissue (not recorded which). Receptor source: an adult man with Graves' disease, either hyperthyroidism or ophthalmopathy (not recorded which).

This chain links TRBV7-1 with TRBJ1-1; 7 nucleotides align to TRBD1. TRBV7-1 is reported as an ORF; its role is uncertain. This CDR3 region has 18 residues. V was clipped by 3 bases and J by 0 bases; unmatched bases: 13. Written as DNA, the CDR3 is TGTGCCAGCAGCTCCCTACCGGGACAGCAAACCTTGAACACTGAAGCTTTCTTT. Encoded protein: CASSSLPGQQTLNTEAFF.

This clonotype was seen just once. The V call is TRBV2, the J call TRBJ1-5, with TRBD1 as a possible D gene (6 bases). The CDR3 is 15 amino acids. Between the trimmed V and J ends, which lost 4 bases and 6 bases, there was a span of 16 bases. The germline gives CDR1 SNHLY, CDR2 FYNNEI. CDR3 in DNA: TGTGCCAGCAGTGCACAGGGTGGGATCACTCAGCCCCAGCATTTT. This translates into CASSAQGGITQPQHF.

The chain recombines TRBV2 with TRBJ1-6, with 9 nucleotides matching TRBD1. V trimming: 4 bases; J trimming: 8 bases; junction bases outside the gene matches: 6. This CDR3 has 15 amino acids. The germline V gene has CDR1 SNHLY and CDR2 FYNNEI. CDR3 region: CASSVLRTGDSPLHF. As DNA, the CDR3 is TGTGCCAGCAGTGTCCTCCGGACAGGGGATTCACCCCTCCACTTT.

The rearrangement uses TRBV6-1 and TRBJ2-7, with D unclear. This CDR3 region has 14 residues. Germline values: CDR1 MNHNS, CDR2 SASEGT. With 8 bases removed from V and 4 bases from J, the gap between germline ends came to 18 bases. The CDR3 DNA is TGTGCCAGCTGTTACTCGTATGGCTCTTACGAGCAGTACTTC. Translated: CASCYSYGSYEQYF.

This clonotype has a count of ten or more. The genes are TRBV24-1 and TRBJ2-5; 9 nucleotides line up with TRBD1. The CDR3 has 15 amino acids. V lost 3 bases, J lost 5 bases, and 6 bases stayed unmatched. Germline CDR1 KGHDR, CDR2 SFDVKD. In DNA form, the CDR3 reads TGTGCCACCAGTGATGCTGGACAGGGGTTTGAGACCCAGTACTTC. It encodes CATSDAGQGFETQYF.

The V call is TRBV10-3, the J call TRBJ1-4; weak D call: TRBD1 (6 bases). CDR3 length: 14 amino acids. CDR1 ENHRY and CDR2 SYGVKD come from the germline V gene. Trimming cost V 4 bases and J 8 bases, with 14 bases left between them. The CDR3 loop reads CAISVESGDEKLFF. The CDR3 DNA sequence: TGTGCCATCAGTGTGGAGTCAGGGGACGAAAAACTGTTTTTT.

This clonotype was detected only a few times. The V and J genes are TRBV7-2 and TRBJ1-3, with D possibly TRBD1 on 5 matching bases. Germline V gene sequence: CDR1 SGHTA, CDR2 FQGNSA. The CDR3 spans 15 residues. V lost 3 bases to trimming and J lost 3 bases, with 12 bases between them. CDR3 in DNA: TGTGCCAGCAGCTTCAACCCAGACAGTGGAAACACCATATATTTT. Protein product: CASSFNPDSGNTIYF.

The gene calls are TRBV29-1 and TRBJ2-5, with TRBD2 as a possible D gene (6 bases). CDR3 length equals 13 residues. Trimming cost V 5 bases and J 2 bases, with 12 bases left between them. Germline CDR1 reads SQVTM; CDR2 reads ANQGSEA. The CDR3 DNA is TGCAGCGTTCACTCGGGGGATCAAGAGACCCAGTACTTC. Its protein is CSVHSGDQETQYF.

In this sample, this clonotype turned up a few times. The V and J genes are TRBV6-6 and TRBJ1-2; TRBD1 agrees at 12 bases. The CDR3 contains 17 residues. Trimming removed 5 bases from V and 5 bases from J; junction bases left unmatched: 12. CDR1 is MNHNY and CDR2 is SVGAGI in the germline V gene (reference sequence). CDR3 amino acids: CASSTRPGQGAGYGYTF. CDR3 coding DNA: TGTGCCAGCAGTACCCGTCCGGGACAGGGGGCTGGGTATGGCTACACCTTC.

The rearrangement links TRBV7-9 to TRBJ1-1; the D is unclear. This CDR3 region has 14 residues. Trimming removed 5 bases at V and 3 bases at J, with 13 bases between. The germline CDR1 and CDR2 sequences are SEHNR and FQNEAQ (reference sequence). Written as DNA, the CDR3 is TGTGCCAGCAGCCCATATGTGGGCCACACTGAAGCTTTCTTT. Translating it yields CASSPYVGHTEAFF.

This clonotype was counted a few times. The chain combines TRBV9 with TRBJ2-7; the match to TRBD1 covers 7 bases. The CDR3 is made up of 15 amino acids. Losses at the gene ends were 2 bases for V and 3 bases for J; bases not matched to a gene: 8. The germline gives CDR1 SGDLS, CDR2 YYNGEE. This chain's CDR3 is CASSVAGTADYEQYF. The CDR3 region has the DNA TGTGCCAGCAGCGTTGCCGGGACAGCAGACTACGAGCAGTACTTC. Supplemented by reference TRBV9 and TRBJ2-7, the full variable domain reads DSGVTQTPKHLITATGQRVTLRCSPRSGDLSVYWYQQSLDQGLQFLIQYYNGEERAKGNILERFSAQQFPDLHSELNLSSLELGDSALYFCASSVAGTADYEQYFGPGTRLTVT.

The CDR3 DNA reads as TGCAGCTCACTAATCTCGGGAAACACCATATATTTT. It codes for CSSLISGNTIYF. The chain links TRBV29-1 to TRBJ1-3; D unresolved. Trimming left V 8 bases short and J 4 bases short, with 12 bases between. Germline V gene lookup returns CDR1 SQVTM and CDR2 ANQGSEA. The length of the CDR3 is 12 residues.

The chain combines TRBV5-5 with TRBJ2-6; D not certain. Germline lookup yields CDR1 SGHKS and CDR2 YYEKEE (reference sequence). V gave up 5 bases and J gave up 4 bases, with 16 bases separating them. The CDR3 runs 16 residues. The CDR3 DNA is TGTGCCAGCAGTTTATCTTGGGCTCCCGGGGCCAACGTCCTGACTTTC. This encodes CASSLSWAPGANVLTF.

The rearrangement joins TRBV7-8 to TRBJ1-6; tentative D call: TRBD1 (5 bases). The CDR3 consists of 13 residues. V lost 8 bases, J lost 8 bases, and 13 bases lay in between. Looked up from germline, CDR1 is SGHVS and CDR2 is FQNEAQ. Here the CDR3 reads CASSPGRDSPLHF. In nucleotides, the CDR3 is TGTGCCAGCTCACCAGGGAGGGATTCACCCCTCCACTTT.

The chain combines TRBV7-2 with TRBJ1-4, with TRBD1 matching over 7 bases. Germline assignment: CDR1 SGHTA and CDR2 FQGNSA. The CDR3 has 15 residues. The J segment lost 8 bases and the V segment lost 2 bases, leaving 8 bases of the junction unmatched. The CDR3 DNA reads TGTGCCAGCAGCTTAAGCCAAGGGGACAGAGAAAAACTGTTTTTT. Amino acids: CASSLSQGDREKLFF.

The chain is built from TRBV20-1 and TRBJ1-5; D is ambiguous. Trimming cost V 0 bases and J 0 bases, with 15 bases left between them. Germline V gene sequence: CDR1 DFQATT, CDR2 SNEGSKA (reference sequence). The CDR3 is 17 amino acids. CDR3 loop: CSARDPSPWYSNQPQHF. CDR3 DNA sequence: TGCAGTGCTAGAGATCCTAGCCCTTGGTATAGCAATCAGCCCCAGCATTTT.

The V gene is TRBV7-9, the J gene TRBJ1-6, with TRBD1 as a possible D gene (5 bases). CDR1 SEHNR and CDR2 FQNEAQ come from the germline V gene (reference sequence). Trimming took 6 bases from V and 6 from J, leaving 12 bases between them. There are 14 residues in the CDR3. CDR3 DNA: TGTGCCAGCAGATTGGGACGGATTAATTCACCCCTCCACTTT. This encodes CASRLGRINSPLHF.

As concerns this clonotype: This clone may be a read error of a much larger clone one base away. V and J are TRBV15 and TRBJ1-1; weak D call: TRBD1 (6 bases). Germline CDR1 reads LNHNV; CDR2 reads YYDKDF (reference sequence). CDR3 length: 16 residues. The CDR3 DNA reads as TGTGCCACCGGCAGAGGGGAGGGGGGCCGGGGCACTGAAGCTTTCTTT. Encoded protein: CATGRGEGGRGTEAFF.

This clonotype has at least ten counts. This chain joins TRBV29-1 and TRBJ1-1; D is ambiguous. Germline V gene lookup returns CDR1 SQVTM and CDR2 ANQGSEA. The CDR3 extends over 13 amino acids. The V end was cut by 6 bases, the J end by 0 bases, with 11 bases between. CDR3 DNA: TGCAGCGTAGGCTCGGGCGTGAACACTGAAGCTTTCTTT. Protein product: CSVGSGVNTEAFF.

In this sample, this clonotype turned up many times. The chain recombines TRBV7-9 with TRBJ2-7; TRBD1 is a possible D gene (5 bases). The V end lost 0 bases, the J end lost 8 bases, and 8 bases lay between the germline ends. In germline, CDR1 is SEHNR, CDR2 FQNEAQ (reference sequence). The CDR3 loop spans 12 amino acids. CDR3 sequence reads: CASSLAQGQQYF. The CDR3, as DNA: TGTGCCAGCAGCTTAGCGCAGGGCCAGCAGTACTTC.

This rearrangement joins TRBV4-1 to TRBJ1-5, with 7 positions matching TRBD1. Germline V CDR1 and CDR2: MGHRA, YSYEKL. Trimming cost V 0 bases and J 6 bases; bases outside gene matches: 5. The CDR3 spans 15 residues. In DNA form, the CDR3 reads TGCGCCAGCAGCCAAGAAGAGGGGGCCCGTCAGCCCCAGCATTTT. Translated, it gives CASSQEEGARQPQHF.

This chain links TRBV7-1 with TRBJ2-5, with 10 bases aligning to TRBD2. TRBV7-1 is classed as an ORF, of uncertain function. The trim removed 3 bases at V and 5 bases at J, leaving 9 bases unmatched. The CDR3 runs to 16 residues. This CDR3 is CASSSRPSGRSETQYF. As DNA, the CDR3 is TGTGCCAGCAGCTCCCGACCTAGCGGGAGAAGCGAGACCCAGTACTTC.

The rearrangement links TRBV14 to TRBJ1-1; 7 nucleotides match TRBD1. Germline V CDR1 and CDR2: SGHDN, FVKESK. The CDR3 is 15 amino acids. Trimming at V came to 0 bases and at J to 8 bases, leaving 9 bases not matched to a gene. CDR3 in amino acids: CASSQDIGGMDEAFF. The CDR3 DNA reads TGTGCCAGCAGCCAAGATATAGGGGGCATGGACGAAGCTTTCTTT. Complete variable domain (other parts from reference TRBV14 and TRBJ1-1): EAGVTQFPSHSVIEKGQTVTLRCDPISGHDNLYWYRRVMGKEIKFLLHFVKESKQDESGMPNNRFLAERTGGTYSTLKVQPAELEDSGVYFCASSQDIGGMDEAFFGQGTRLTVV.

Here the CDR3 reads CANSPATEAFF. The DNA of the CDR3 is TGTGCCAACAGTCCAGCCACTGAAGCTTTCTTT. The chain is built from TRBV7-9 and TRBJ1-1; no definite D call. The CDR3 is 11 residues long. The V and J ends lost 10 bases and 4 bases respectively, with 10 bases between them. Germline V gene lookup returns CDR1 SEHNR and CDR2 FQNEAQ (reference sequence).

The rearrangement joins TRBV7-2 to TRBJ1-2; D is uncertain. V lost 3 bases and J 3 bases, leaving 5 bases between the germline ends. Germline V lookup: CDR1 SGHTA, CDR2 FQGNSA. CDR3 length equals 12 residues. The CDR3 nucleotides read TGTGCCAGCAGCTTCTACGACTATGGCTACACCTTC. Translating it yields CASSFYDYGYTF.

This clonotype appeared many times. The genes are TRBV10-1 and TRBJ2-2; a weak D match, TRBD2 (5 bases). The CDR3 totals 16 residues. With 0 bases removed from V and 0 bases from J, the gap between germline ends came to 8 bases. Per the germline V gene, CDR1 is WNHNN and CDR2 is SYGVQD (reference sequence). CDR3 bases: TGCGCCAGCAGTGAGTCCCAGGAGGCGAACACCGGGGAGCTGTTTTTT. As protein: CASSESQEANTGELFF.

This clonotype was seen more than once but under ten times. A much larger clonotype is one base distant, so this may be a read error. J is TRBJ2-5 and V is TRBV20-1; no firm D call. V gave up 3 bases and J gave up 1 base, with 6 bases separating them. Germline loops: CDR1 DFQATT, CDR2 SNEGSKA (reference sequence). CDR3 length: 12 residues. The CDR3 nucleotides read TGCAGTGCTAGCCAGTCCCAAGAGACCCAGTACTTC. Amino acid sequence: CSASQSQETQYF.

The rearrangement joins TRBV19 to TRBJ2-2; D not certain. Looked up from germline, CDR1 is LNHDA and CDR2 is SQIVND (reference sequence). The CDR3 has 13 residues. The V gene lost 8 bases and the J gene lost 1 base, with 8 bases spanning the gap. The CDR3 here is CASEPLNTGELFF. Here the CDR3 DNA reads TGTGCCAGTGAACCACTGAACACCGGGGAGCTGTTTTTT.

The chain's CDR3 is CATSRGQGDYEQYF. The CDR3 DNA reads TGTGCCACCAGCAGAGGACAGGGTGACTACGAGCAGTACTTC. The chain is built from TRBV15 and TRBJ2-7; 7 nucleotides align to TRBD1. This CDR3 comprises 14 residues. Per the germline V gene, CDR1 is LNHNV and CDR2 is YYDKDF (reference sequence). Trimming at V came to 1 base and at J to 3 bases, leaving 3 bases not matched to a gene.

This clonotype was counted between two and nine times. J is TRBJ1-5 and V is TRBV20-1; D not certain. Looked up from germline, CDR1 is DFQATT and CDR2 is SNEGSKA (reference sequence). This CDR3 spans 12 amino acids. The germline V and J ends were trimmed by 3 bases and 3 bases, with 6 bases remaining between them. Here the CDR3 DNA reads TGCAGTGCTAGGGCCCCCAATCAGCCCCAGCATTTT. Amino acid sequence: CSARAPNQPQHF.

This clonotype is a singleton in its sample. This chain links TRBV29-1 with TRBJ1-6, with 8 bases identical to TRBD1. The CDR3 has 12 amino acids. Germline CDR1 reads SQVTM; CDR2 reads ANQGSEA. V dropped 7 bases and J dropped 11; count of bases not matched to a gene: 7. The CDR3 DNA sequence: TGCAGCGGCGGACAGGGAAACCCACCCCTCCACTTT. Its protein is CSGGQGNPPLHF.